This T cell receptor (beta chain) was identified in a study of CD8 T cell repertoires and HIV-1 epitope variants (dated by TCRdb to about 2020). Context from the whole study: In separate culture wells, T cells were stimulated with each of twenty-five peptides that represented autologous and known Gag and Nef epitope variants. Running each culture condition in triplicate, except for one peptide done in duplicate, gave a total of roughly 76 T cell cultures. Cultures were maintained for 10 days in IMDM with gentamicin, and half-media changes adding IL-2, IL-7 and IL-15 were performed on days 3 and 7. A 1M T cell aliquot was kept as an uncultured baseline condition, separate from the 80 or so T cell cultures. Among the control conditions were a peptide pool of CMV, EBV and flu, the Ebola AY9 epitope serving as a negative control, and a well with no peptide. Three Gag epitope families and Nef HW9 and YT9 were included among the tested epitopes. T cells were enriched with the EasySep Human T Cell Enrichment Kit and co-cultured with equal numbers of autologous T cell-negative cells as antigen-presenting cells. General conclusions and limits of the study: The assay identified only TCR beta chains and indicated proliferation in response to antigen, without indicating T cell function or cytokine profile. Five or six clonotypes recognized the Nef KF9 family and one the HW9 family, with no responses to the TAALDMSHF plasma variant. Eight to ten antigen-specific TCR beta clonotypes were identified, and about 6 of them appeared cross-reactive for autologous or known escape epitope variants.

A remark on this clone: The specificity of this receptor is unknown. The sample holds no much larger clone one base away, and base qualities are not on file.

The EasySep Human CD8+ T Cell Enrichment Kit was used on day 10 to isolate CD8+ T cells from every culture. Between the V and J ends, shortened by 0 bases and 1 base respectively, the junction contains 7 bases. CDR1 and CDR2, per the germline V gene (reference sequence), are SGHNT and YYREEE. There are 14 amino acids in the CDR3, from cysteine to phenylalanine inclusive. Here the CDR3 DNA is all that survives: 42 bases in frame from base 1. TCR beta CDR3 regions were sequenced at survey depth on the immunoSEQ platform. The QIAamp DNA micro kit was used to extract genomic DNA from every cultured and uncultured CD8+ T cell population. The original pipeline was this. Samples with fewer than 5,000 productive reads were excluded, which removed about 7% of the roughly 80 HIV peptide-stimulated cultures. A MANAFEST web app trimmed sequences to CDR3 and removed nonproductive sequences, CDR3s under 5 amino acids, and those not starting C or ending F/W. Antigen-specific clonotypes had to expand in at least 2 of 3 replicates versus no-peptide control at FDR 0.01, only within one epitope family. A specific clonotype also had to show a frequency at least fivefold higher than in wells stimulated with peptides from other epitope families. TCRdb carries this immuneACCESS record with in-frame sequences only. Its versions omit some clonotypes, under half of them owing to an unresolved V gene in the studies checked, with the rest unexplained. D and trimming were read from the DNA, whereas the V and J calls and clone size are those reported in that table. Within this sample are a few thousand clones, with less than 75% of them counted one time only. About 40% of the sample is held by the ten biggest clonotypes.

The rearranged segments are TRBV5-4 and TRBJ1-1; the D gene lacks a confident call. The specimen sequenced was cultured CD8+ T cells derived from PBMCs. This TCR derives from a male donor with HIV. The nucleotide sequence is TGTGCCAGCAGCTTGGACAGCGGGAACACTGAAGCTTTCTTT. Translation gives CASSLDSGNTEAFF.